A single sample is the source of the 9 T cell receptor beta chains below, sequenced in a study of blood T cell repertoires in COVID-19. Generated by immunoSEQ multiplex PCR, the TCRdb table keeps only in-frame clones and is missing some. This repertoire shows 220,000 or so clones, 84% found once; its top ten account for 6.8%. The specimen was PBMCs or T cells enriched from blood (not recorded which). The receptor set was obtained from a woman in her thirties or forties who had recovered from COVID-19.

The rearrangement uses TRBV7-2 and TRBJ2-5, with 11 bases fitting TRBD2. Germline V gives CDR1 SGHTA, CDR2 FQGNSA. Trimming at V came to 1 base and at J to 5 bases, leaving 9 bases not matched to a gene. CDR3 size: 17 residues. The CDR3 here is CASSLVNSGRARETQYF. DNA for the CDR3: TGTGCCAGCAGCTTAGTTAATAGCGGGAGGGCTCGTGAGACCCAGTACTTC. The variable domain in full, with the rest retrieved from reference TRBV7-2 and TRBJ2-5, is GAGVSQSPSNKVTEKGKDVELRCDPISGHTALYWYRQSLGQGLEFLIYFQGNSAPDKSGLPSDRFSAERTGGSVSTLTIQRTQQEDSAVYLCASSLVNSGRARETQYFGPGTRLLVL.

The rearrangement links TRBV5-4 to TRBJ1-1; no reliable D call. V was clipped by 7 bases and J by 0 bases, with 10 bases between them. Germline V gives CDR1 SGHNT, CDR2 YYREEE (reference sequence). The CDR3 is 13 amino acids. As DNA, the CDR3 is TGTGCCAGCTCGGGAGCCATGAACACTGAAGCTTTCTTT. It specifies CASSGAMNTEAFF. The full variable domain, in which reference TRBV5-4 and TRBJ1-1 provide the parts outside the CDR3, is ETGVTQSPTHLIKTRGQQVTLRCSSQSGHNTVSWYQQALGQGPQFIFQYYREEENGRGNFPPRFSGLQFPNYSSELNVNALELDDSALYLCASSGAMNTEAFFGQGTRLTVV.

The chain uses TRBV27 and TRBJ2-3; D perhaps matches TRBD2 (5 bases). The CDR3 totals 15 residues. In germline, CDR1 is MNHEY, CDR2 SMNVEV (reference sequence). Trimming cost V 5 bases and J 2 bases, with 14 bases left between them. CDR3 protein: CASSPWTGYTDTQYF. The CDR3 DNA sequence: TGTGCCAGCAGTCCATGGACGGGATACACAGATACGCAGTATTTT.

The rearrangement links TRBV7-8 to TRBJ2-7; 7 nucleotides line up with TRBD1. The CDR3 sequence is 14 residues long. Germline CDR1 is SGHVS and CDR2 is FQNEAQ. Germline trimming cut 8 bases from V and 5 bases from J; bases unmatched to any gene: 12. The CDR3 nucleotides are TGTGCCAGCGGGCTACCGGGACAGAAGAACGAGCAGTACTTC. As protein: CASGLPGQKNEQYF.

The chain employs TRBV5-1 and TRBJ2-5, with a tentative D call TRBD1 (6 bases). The V gene's germline CDR1 is SGHRS and CDR2 YFSETQ. This CDR3 comprises 14 residues. Deletions cut 1 base from V and 5 bases from J, with 12 bases between. CDR3 DNA sequence: TGCGCCAGCAGCTTGCACAGGGCTCGGGAGACCCAGTACTTC. Protein product: CASSLHRARETQYF.

The chain combines TRBV7-2 with TRBJ2-7, with 8 bases aligning to TRBD1. There are 16 residues in the CDR3. After removal of 1 base from V and 2 bases from J, the junction contained 7 bases not matched to a gene. CDR1 and CDR2 (germline): SGHTA, FQGNSA. Written as DNA, the CDR3 is TGTGCCAGCAGCTTAGGGGGACAGGTAGGAACCTACGAGCAGTACTTC. Its protein product is CASSLGGQVGTYEQYF. The full variable domain, completed using reference TRBV7-2 and TRBJ2-7, is GAGVSQSPSNKVTEKGKDVELRCDPISGHTALYWYRQSLGQGLEFLIYFQGNSAPDKSGLPSDRFSAERTGGSVSTLTIQRTQQEDSAVYLCASSLGGQVGTYEQYFGPGTRLTVT.

On this clone: Other DNA sequences within the sample encode an identical CDR3. The chain uses TRBV28 and TRBJ2-5; tentative D call: TRBD2 (6 bases). Looked up from germline, CDR1 is MDHEN and CDR2 is SYDVKM. V lost 2 bases to trimming and J lost 2 bases, with 6 bases between them. This CDR3 is built from 13 residues. The CDR3 reads CASSLGGQETQYF. Here the CDR3 DNA reads TGTGCCAGCAGTTTAGGGGGGCAAGAGACCCAGTACTTC.

This clone was picked up a small number of times. V is TRBV4-3 and J is TRBJ2-5; D unclear. CDR1 is LGHNA, CDR2 YSLEER, per germline. The CDR3 has 15 residues. V shed 1 base and J shed 5 bases, with 14 bases lying between them. The CDR3 nucleotides read TGCGCCAGCAGCCAAGCCTTCGGAGTCCGGGAGACCCAGTACTTC. This translates into CASSQAFGVRETQYF.

The chain links TRBV4-1 to TRBJ2-3, with TRBD1 matching 7 bases. J lost 4 bases, V lost 3 bases, and 10 bases had no gene match. The CDR3 sequence is 16 residues long. The germline gives CDR1 MGHRA, CDR2 YSYEKL. In DNA, the CDR3 is TGCGCCAGCAGCCATAGGGACAGCAAGTTCGCAGATACGCAGTATTTT. It codes for CASSHRDSKFADTQYF.